This T cell receptor (beta chain) comes out of a study of Tregs in tolerant kidney transplant recipients. Overall study results and limits: Biological reproducibility was not directly addressed, but technical replication error appeared minimal.

CD4+CD25+CD127- Tregs, CD4+CD25- non-Tregs, CD4 and CD8 cells were sorted. The CDR3 spans 11 residues. Trimming removed 2 bases from V and 6 bases from J, with 4 bases in between. Germline V gene data show CDR1 as MNHEY and CDR2 as SVGAGI. To note about this clone: Its matching antigen is unknown.

Method: immunoSEQ multiplex PCR; TCRdb's copy keeps in-frame clones and lacks some. The repertoire has over 50,000 clones, about four fifths of them found once; the top ten carry around 5.2%. The clonotype was recovered from a human donor in good health. Sequencing was performed on CD4+ T cells from blood. This chain connects TRBV6-5 to TRBJ1-2; D gene unclear. CDR3 amino acids: CASSYGDGYTF. The CDR3 nucleotides read TGTGCCAGCAGTTACGGGGATGGCTACACCTTC.